The 17 T cell receptor beta chains in this list originate from one sample, sequenced in a study of blood T cell repertoires in COVID-19. Measured with immunoSEQ multiplex PCR; TCRdb has only the in-frame clones, and not every one. The sample yields hundreds of thousands of clones, 70% to 90% seen once. Sample: PBMCs or T cells enriched from blood (not recorded which). These receptors were taken from a woman aged 18-30 years who had been exposed to COVID-19.

V and J are TRBV15 and TRBJ2-3; 10 bases agree with TRBD2. Looked up from germline, CDR1 is LNHNV and CDR2 is YYDKDF (reference sequence). This CDR3 spans 16 amino acids. Losses at the gene ends were 5 bases for V and 0 bases for J; bases not matched to a gene: 5. CDR3 region: CATSRSGGVSTDTQYF. The CDR3 region has the DNA TGTGCCACCAGCCGGAGCGGGGGGGTAAGCACAGATACGCAGTATTTT.

This sequence joins TRBV5-1 and TRBJ1-1; TRBD1 aligns across 7 bases. Germline V gives CDR1 SGHRS, CDR2 YFSETQ. Trimming took 0 bases from V and 5 from J; bases not matched to a gene: 4. This CDR3 is built from 14 residues. CDR3 loop: CASSLGQGSTEAFF. DNA of the CDR3: TGCGCCAGCAGCTTGGGACAGGGTAGTACTGAAGCTTTCTTT.

This clone was seen only once. V and J are TRBV27 and TRBJ2-3, with 7 bases aligning to TRBD1. The CDR3 is 13 residues long. The J segment lost 4 bases and the V segment lost 6 bases, leaving 4 bases of the junction unmatched. Germline CDR1 MNHEY, CDR2 SMNVEV (reference sequence). CDR3 nucleotide sequence: TGTGCCAGCAGACAGGGGCAGGCAGATACGCAGTATTTT. It yields the protein CASRQGQADTQYF.

This sequence joins TRBV9 and TRBJ2-7; D call uncertain. CDR3 length: 11 residues. The germline V gene encodes CDR1 SGDLS and CDR2 YYNGEE. V was trimmed by 4 bases and J by 3 bases, leaving 5 bases between them. As DNA, the CDR3 is TGTGCCAGCAGCCCAGGCTACGAGCAGTACTTC. Its protein is CASSPGYEQYF.

The V gene is TRBV28, the J gene TRBJ2-7, with 8 bases that match TRBD1. J gave up 0 bases and V 5 bases, and 12 bases lay outside the gene matches. The CDR3 covers 17 residues. The V gene's germline CDR1 is MDHEN and CDR2 SYDVKM. CDR3 sequence: CASSQPPGTGRSYEQYF. In DNA, the CDR3 is TGTGCCAGCAGTCAACCTCCCGGGACAGGCCGCTCCTACGAGCAGTACTTC.

J is TRBJ2-2 and V is TRBV9; a weak D match, TRBD2 (6 bases). The germline V and J ends were trimmed by 4 bases and 5 bases, with 12 bases remaining between them. Germline CDR1 SGDLS, CDR2 YYNGEE. CDR3 length equals 14 residues. DNA of the CDR3: TGTGCCAGCAGCCTTAGGGGAGGTACCGGGGAGCTGTTTTTT. Residues: CASSLRGGTGELFF.

This chain joins TRBV23-1 and TRBJ1-4, with TRBD1 identical over 9 bases. TRBV23-1 is an ORF, and what it does is uncertain. The CDR3 totals 14 residues. The V segment lost 6 bases and the J segment 8 bases; nucleotides outside the gene matches: 7. Here the CDR3 DNA reads TGCGCCAGCAGCCTGGGACAGGGTATGGAAAAACTGTTTTTT. It specifies CASSLGQGMEKLFF.

The rearrangement links TRBV28 to TRBJ2-3; D gene ambiguous. Deletions cut 6 bases from V and 3 bases from J, with 16 bases between. Germline CDR1 reads MDHEN; CDR2 reads SYDVKM. The CDR3 length is 15 residues. This CDR3 is CASRTRFLLTDTQYF. The CDR3 DNA is TGTGCCAGCAGGACTCGATTTTTATTAACAGATACGCAGTATTTT.

For this clone: In the same sample, other DNA sequences code for this CDR3. This chain links TRBV18 with TRBJ2-5; TRBD1 is a possible D gene (6 bases). The V gene lost 2 bases and the J gene lost 2 bases, with 6 bases spanning the gap. The CDR3 consists of 13 residues. CDR1 and CDR2 from the germline V gene are KGHSH and LQKENI. The CDR3 loop is CASSPGQQETQYF. The CDR3 DNA follows: TGTGCCAGCTCACCAGGACAGCAAGAGACCCAGTACTTC.

This rearrangement joins TRBV6-5 to TRBJ2-1; 10 bases are a match to TRBD1. V trimming: 6 bases; J trimming: 6 bases; junction bases outside the gene matches: 8. Germline V gene lookup returns CDR1 MNHEY and CDR2 SVGAGI. The CDR3 runs 15 residues. CDR3 in DNA: TGTGCCAGCAGAGCGACAGGGGGCAAGGTCAATGAGCAGTTCTTC. The encoded protein is CASRATGGKVNEQFF.

This clone came up a few times. The chain carries TRBV5-1 and TRBJ2-7; 9 bases are shared with TRBD1. Germline assignment: CDR1 SGHRS and CDR2 YFSETQ. Trimming cost V 4 bases and J 3 bases; bases outside gene matches: 8. The CDR3 is made up of 15 amino acids. As DNA, the CDR3 is TGCGCCAGCAGCCACCCGGAGACAGGGGGCTACGAGCAGTACTTC. It translates to CASSHPETGGYEQYF.

The chain employs TRBV5-1 and TRBJ2-2, with 8 bases matching TRBD1. With V trimmed by 8 bases and J by 5 bases, 8 bases remained unmatched. In germline, CDR1 is SGHRS, CDR2 YFSETQ. The CDR3 is 14 residues long. This CDR3 is CASATGGRTGELFF. The CDR3 DNA is TGCGCCAGTGCCACAGGGGGAAGAACCGGGGAGCTGTTTTTT. Full variable domain (outside the CDR3, taken from reference TRBV5-1 and TRBJ2-2): KAGVTQTPRYLIKTRGQQVTLSCSPISGHRSVSWYQQTPGQGLQFLFEYFSETQRNKGNFPGRFSGRQFSNSRSEMNVSTLELGDSALYLCASATGGRTGELFFGEGSRLTVL.

J is TRBJ2-7 and V is TRBV28; TRBD1 is a possible D gene (6 bases). The CDR3 contains 13 residues. Germline-derived CDR1 and CDR2 are MDHEN and SYDVKM. Deletions cut 5 bases from V and 0 bases from J, with 8 bases between. CDR3 in DNA: TGTGCCAGCAGTCCGACAGGCTCCTACGAGCAGTACTTC. It translates to CASSPTGSYEQYF.

This sequence joins TRBV19 and TRBJ2-7, with D perhaps matching TRBD2 (5 bases). Deletions cut 3 bases from V and 6 bases from J, with 12 bases between. The V gene's germline CDR1 is LNHDA and CDR2 SQIVND (reference sequence). This CDR3 region has 13 residues. In DNA, the CDR3 is TGTGCCAGTAGTATGGCTCTAGCCTCCGAGCAGTACTTC. It codes for CASSMALASEQYF. Based on the CDR3 plus reference TRBV19 and TRBJ2-7, the full variable domain is DGGITQSPKYLFRKEGQNVTLSCEQNLNHDAMYWYRQDPGQGLRLIYYSQIVNDFQKGDIAEGYSVSREKKESFPLTVTSAQKNPTAFYLCASSMALASEQYFGPGTRLTVT.

V usage is TRBV5-1 and J usage is TRBJ2-7, with 9 bases fitting TRBD1. Per germline, CDR1 SGHRS and CDR2 YFSETQ. This CDR3 comprises 18 residues. V trimming: 4 bases; J trimming: 3 bases; junction bases outside the gene matches: 17. Here the CDR3 DNA reads TGCGCCAGCAGCCCGGGACAGGGCGAGTTGCGGGAGAGCTACGAGCAGTACTTC. Translating it yields CASSPGQGELRESYEQYF. The variable domain in full, completed from reference TRBV5-1 and TRBJ2-7, reads KAGVTQTPRYLIKTRGQQVTLSCSPISGHRSVSWYQQTPGQGLQFLFEYFSETQRNKGNFPGRFSGRQFSNSRSEMNVSTLELGDSALYLCASSPGQGELRESYEQYFGPGTRLTVT.

The chain joins TRBV29-1 to TRBJ2-7; 7 positions agree with TRBD1. The CDR3 extends over 13 amino acids. The germline V gene encodes CDR1 SQVTM and CDR2 ANQGSEA. The trim removed 3 bases at V and 5 bases at J, leaving 7 bases unmatched. The CDR3 nucleotides read TGCAGCGTTGATGTACAGGGGAAGGACGAGCAGTACTTC. Amino acid sequence: CSVDVQGKDEQYF.

This clone was seen a handful of times. V usage is TRBV29-1 and J usage is TRBJ2-2; 10 bases align to TRBD1. Trimming cost V 6 bases and J 5 bases; bases outside gene matches: 6. The CDR3 runs 14 residues. Germline-derived CDR1 and CDR2 are SQVTM and ANQGSEA. The CDR3 region is CSVLGQGGTGELFF. The CDR3 DNA reads TGCAGCGTACTAGGACAGGGGGGGACCGGGGAGCTGTTTTTT.